This is a list of T cell receptor beta chains from one sample in a study of T cell repertoires in cytomegalovirus infection. TCRdb reprocessed the reads with MiXCR, giving one entry per CDR3 protein. The repertoire includes about 920,000 distinct CDR3 sequences, around 30% of them detected once, and about an eighth sits in the top ten. These receptors lack a known antigen. Sequencing used cultured CD8+ T cells from PBMCs, obtained from culture after CMV antigen stimulation. Receptors originate from a human donor in good health (CMV status not recorded). Some clones in this sample may be carry-over from other donors' samples. Each CDR3 is given with its conserved first and last residue. D genes are given only for firm matches. Clone size appears in some rows only: once, few, many, or a class for an expanded clone.

v_gene	j_gene	d_gene	abundance	len	CDR3nt	CDR3aa
TRBV15	TRBJ2-6	NA	NA	16	TGTGTCACCAGCAGACTACCCGATTCTGGGGCCAACGTCCTGACTTTC	CVTSRLPDSGANVLTF
TRBV7-8	TRBJ2-2	TRBD2	many	18	TGTGCCAGCAGCCCAGACTCTAGCGGGGGCTTTAACACCGGGGAGCTGTTTTTT	CASSPDSSGGFNTGELFF
TRBV7-9	TRBJ2-1	NA	NA	12	TGTGCCAGCAGCTTGGGGGGGCGATATCCGTTCTTC	CASSLGGRYPFF
TRBV7-6	TRBJ1-5	NA	NA	15	TGTGCCAGCAGCTTATCCTGGCAGGACGATCAGCCCCAGCATTTT	CASSLSWQDDQPQHF
TRBV19	TRBJ1-1	NA	many	13	TGTGCCAGTATGCTGGCAGGGAGCACTGAAGCTTTCTTT	CASMLAGSTEAFF
TRBV19	TRBJ1-1	NA	once	14	TGTGCCAGTAGTATAGTCGACAGTTACACTGAAGCTTTCTTT	CASSIVDSYTEAFF
TRBV12-3/TRBV12-4	TRBJ1-1	NA	NA	16	TGTGCCAGCAGTTTGGAATCCCGACAGTTTAGGACTGAAGCTTTCTTT	CASSLESRQFRTEAFF
TRBV27	TRBJ2-5	TRBD2	few	20	TGTGCCAGCAGTTCGCGGGGGGGACTAGCGGGGGGGCCGCCCCAAGAGACCCAGTACTTC	CASSSRGGLAGGPPQETQYF
TRBV7-6	TRBJ2-6	NA	NA	17	TGTGCCAGCAGCTTTATTAGTGCCGTCTCTGGGGCCAACGTCCTGACTTTC	CASSFISAVSGANVLTF
TRBV11-2	TRBJ2-2	TRBD2	few	21	TGTGCCAGCAGCTTAGCCGACGCGGGACTAGCGGGGATTACGAACACCGGGGAGCTGTTTTTT	CASSLADAGLAGITNTGELFF
TRBV6-1	TRBJ1-1	NA	many	12	TGTGCCAGCAGAAAGACAGGTCTAGAGGCTTTCTTT	CASRKTGLEAFF
TRBV6-2/TRBV6-3	TRBJ2-2	TRBD1	NA	16	TGTGCCAGCACCTTCGTCGGGACAGAGAACACCGGGGAGCTGTTTTTT	CASTFVGTENTGELFF
TRBV7-9	TRBJ2-2	TRBD2	many	16	TGTGCCAGCAGCACCACTAGCGGGTCGAACACCGGGGAGCTGTTTTTT	CASSTTSGSNTGELFF
TRBV7-9	TRBJ2-5	TRBD1	few	14	TGTGCCAGCAGCTACCGACAGGGATACGAGACCCAGTACTTC	CASSYRQGYETQYF
TRBV7-6	TRBJ1-2	TRBD1	NA	17	TGTGCCAGCAGCGGAGAGGGCTTATGGACAGGAGGCTATGGCTACACCTTC	CASSGEGLWTGGYGYTF
TRBV15	TRBJ2-7	TRBD2	NA	14	TGTGCCACCAGCAGAGATTCGGGGGGCTACGAGCAGTACTTC	CATSRDSGGYEQYF
TRBV19	TRBJ1-5	NA	few	17	TGTGCCAGTAGTATTATTGGGCGAAACCGGGAGCATCAGCCCCAGCATTTT	CASSIIGRNREHQPQHF
TRBV7-2	TRBJ2-1	TRBD1	many	15	TGTGCCAGCAGCTTAGAGACAGGGACCTACAATGAGCAGTTCTTC	CASSLETGTYNEQFF
TRBV19	TRBJ1-5	NA	NA	14	TGTGCCAGTAGAAACGGGGGATTCAATCAGCCCCAGCATTTT	CASRNGGFNQPQHF
TRBV12-3/TRBV12-4	TRBJ1-5	NA	NA	13	TGTGCCAGCAGTTTTGCCCAAAATCAGCCCCAGCATTTT	CASSFAQNQPQHF
TRBV7-9	TRBJ2-1	NA	NA	13	TGTGCCAGCAGCTCTACGAACTACAATGAGCAGTTCTTC	CASSSTNYNEQFF
TRBV4-3	TRBJ2-1	NA	once	16	TGCGCCAGCAGCCAATGGCCAGGGAACTCCTACAATGAGCAGTTCTTC	CASSQWPGNSYNEQFF
TRBV7-3	TRBJ1-1	NA	NA	13	TGTGCCAGCAGTAATCAGGGGCGAACTGAAGCTTTCTTT	CASSNQGRTEAFF
TRBV4-2	TRBJ1-2	NA	few	14	TGTGCCAGCAGCCAAGATGGAGACGTTTATGGCTACACCTTC	CASSQDGDVYGYTF
TRBV2	TRBJ1-1	NA	NA	15	TGTGCCAGCAGTGGCGCCCCGGACCGGAACACTGAAGCTTTCTTT	CASSGAPDRNTEAFF
TRBV5-1	TRBJ1-2	TRBD1	NA	14	TGCGCCAGCAGCCGCGCGGACAGGGTCGGTGGCTACACCTTC	CASSRADRVGGYTF
TRBV12-3/TRBV12-4	TRBJ1-5	NA	few	15	TGTGCCAGCAGTCCCGTTCATGAGAGCGGTCAGCCCCAGCATTTT	CASSPVHESGQPQHF
TRBV5-4	TRBJ2-1	TRBD2	NA	15	TGTACCAGCAGCCGAGAGCGGGGGCTGGGGGATGAGCAGTTCTTC	CTSSRERGLGDEQFF
TRBV7-9	TRBJ2-2	NA	few	15	TGTGCCAGCAGCTCGACAGGAGTTAACACCGGGGAGCTGTTTTTT	CASSSTGVNTGELFF
TRBV27	TRBJ1-2	NA	NA	14	TGTGCCAGCAGTTTCAGGGGTGAAAACTATGGCTACACCTTC	CASSFRGENYGYTF
TRBV6-6	TRBJ1-1	NA	NA	12	TGTGCCAGCAGACCTAACAGAAATGAAGCTTTCTTT	CASRPNRNEAFF
TRBV28	TRBJ1-1	TRBD1	NA	17	TGTGCCAGCAGTTTACCCCTAAAGGACAGGGGAAACACTGAAGCTTTCTTT	CASSLPLKDRGNTEAFF
TRBV12-3/TRBV12-4	TRBJ2-1	TRBD1	NA	13	TGTGCCAGCAGTTGGGGACAGCCCAATGAGCAGTTCTTC	CASSWGQPNEQFF
TRBV7-9	TRBJ2-6	NA	few	16	TGTGCCAGCAGCACCCCCACAGGGCCCTGGGCCAACGTCCTGACTTTC	CASSTPTGPWANVLTF
TRBV7-2	TRBJ1-6	NA	few	16	TGTGCCAGCAGCCCCTCTGGACGGAACCTTAATTCACCCCCCCACTTT	CASSPSGRNLNSPPHF
TRBV4-1	TRBJ2-1	TRBD2	NA	19	TGCGCCAGCAGCCCTCCCTTCCAAGGGGCTAGCGGGGGGTTCTATGAGCAGTTCTTC	CASSPPFQGASGGFYEQFF